A selection of T cell receptor beta chains follows, all from one sample in a study of cytomegalovirus exposure and HLA in healthy donors. Only in-frame clones appear in the TCRdb table, and some are missing; sequencing was by immunoSEQ multiplex PCR. The sample records 110,000 to 150,000 clones, roughly 10% being singletons. Sequencing was carried out using PBMCs. These TCRs come from a male donor in good health and CMV-seronegative. CDR3s include the opening cysteine and the closing phenylalanine or tryptophan. A D gene is named only where the DNA matches it firmly. Size tells how often a clone was seen (once, few, many) or the class of an expanded clone, and some rows leave it out.

j_call clone_size d_call v_call cdr3_aa cdr3_nt
TRBJ2-5 NA NA TRBV19 CASSGRGRETQYF TGTGCCAGTAGCGGGAGAGGACGGGAGACCCAGTACTTC
TRBJ1-3 NA NA TRBV19 CASSIYYAGGNTIYF TGTGCCAGTAGTATATACTACGCTGGTGGAAACACCATATATTTT
TRBJ1-2 few NA TRBV6-5 CATGQTNYGYTF TGTGCCACCGGACAAACCAACTATGGCTACACCTTC
TRBJ2-5 NA TRBD2 TRBV5-4 CASSPASGVGETQYF TGTGCCAGCAGCCCCGCTAGCGGGGTAGGAGAGACCCAGTACTTC
TRBJ1-1 NA NA TRBV28 CASSRQTGTNTEAFF TGTGCCAGCAGTCGGCAGACAGGAACTAACACTGAAGCTTTCTTT
TRBJ1-1 NA TRBD1 TRBV11-2 CASSLDRAGGTEAFF TGTGCCAGCAGCTTAGATCGGGCAGGGGGCACTGAAGCTTTCTTT
TRBJ1-2 NA NA TRBV4-3 CASSQDRGHGYTF TGCGCCAGCAGCCAAGATCGAGGTCATGGCTACACCTTC
TRBJ1-1 few TRBD1 TRBV6-5 CASSSDRGVGTEAFF TGTGCCAGCAGCTCAGACAGGGGTGTGGGAACTGAAGCTTTCTTT
TRBJ1-5 few TRBD1 TRBV7-9 CASSLDRGSQPQHF TGTGCCAGCAGCTTAGACAGGGGCTCCCAGCCCCAGCATTTT
TRBJ1-2 NA TRBD1 TRBV6-1 CASSLRQGVSGYTF TGTGCCAGCAGTCTTAGACAGGGGGTTAGCGGCTACACCTTC
TRBJ1-2 NA NA TRBV4-3 CASSQGLYGYTF TGCGCCAGCAGCCAGGGCCTATATGGCTACACCTTC
TRBJ2-2 NA TRBD1 TRBV5-6 CASSPGTGVTGELFF TGTGCCAGCAGCCCCGGGACAGGGGTAACCGGGGAGCTGTTTTTT
TRBJ1-2 NA TRBD1 TRBV18 CASSPERQGSAGYTF TGTGCCAGCTCCCCTGAGAGACAGGGGAGCGCGGGCTACACCTTC
TRBJ2-7 NA TRBD1 TRBV4-3 CASSQDYGGQGAYEQYF TGCGCCAGCAGCCAAGATTATGGGGGCCAGGGGGCTTACGAGCAGTACTTC
TRBJ1-2 few NA TRBV4-3 CASSQEIWGDGYTF TGCGCCAGCAGCCAAGAGATCTGGGGCGACGGCTACACCTTC
TRBJ2-3 NA NA TRBV27 CASIRDRDSSTDTQYF TGTGCCAGCATCCGCGACAGGGACTCTAGCACAGATACGCAGTATTTT
TRBJ2-5 NA TRBD2 TRBV5-4 CASSPRGASGETQYF TGTGCCAGCAGCCCGAGAGGAGCTAGCGGGGAGACCCAGTACTTC
TRBJ1-1 few TRBD1 TRBV6-5 CASSRRGQGRNEAFF TGTGCCAGCAGCCGCCGAGGACAGGGGCGGAATGAAGCTTTCTTT
TRBJ2-4 NA TRBD2 TRBV7-2 CASSLDTGGLAKNIQYF TGTGCCAGCAGCCTAGACACGGGAGGGCTAGCCAAAAACATTCAGTACTTC
TRBJ2-1 few TRBD1 TRBV4-3 CASSQAIHPDRGHISSYNEQFF TGCGCCAGCAGCCAAGCCATACACCCGGACAGGGGCCACATAAGCTCCTACAATGAGCAGTTCTTC
TRBJ1-1 NA NA TRBV7-2 CASSFMGGPEAFF TGTGCCAGCAGCTTCATGGGAGGGCCTGAAGCTTTCTTT
TRBJ1-5 NA NA TRBV6-6 CASTSMSGMSNQPQHF TGTGCCAGCACCTCGATGTCAGGGATGAGCAATCAGCCCCAGCATTTT
TRBJ1-6 few NA TRBV18 CASSPPSGDSPLHF TGTGCCAGCTCACCACCGTCAGGGGATTCACCCCTCCACTTT
TRBJ2-7 NA NA TRBV30 CAWSVSGHYEQYF TGTGCCTGGAGTGTGTCAGGCCACTACGAGCAGTACTTC
TRBJ1-1 few TRBD1 TRBV4-2 CASSQEVGQTNRGTEAFF TGTGCCAGCAGCCAAGAAGTGGGACAGACCAACCGGGGAACTGAAGCTTTCTTT
TRBJ1-2 few TRBD1 TRBV5-1 CASSLAGTGAGYTF TGCGCCAGCAGCTTGGCCGGGACAGGGGCTGGCTACACCTTC
TRBJ2-2 few TRBD2 TRBV10-3 CAINSGSPFLGELFF TGTGCCATTAATAGCGGGAGCCCTTTCCTCGGGGAGCTGTTTTTT
TRBJ2-1 NA TRBD2 TRBV25-1 CASSELAGGSHEQFF TGTGCCAGCAGTGAGTTAGCGGGAGGAAGCCATGAGCAGTTCTTC
TRBJ2-4 NA TRBD1 TRBV28 CASSAKDRGNIQYF TGTGCCAGCAGTGCAAAAGACAGGGGAAACATTCAGTACTTC
TRBJ1-1 NA TRBD1 TRBV7-6 CASSSRTGARDTEAFF TGTGCCAGCAGCTCGCGGACAGGGGCCAGGGACACTGAAGCTTTCTTT
TRBJ2-7 NA NA TRBV5-5 CASSFASYSYEQYF TGTGCCAGCAGCTTTGCCAGTTACTCCTACGAGCAGTACTTC
TRBJ2-7 few NA TRBV7-9 CASLGTPSYEQYF TGTGCCAGTCTCGGGACACCCTCCTACGAGCAGTACTTC
TRBJ2-1 NA NA TRBV11-3 CASSLGGTHNNEQFF TGTGCCAGCAGCTTAGGTGGGACACACAACAATGAGCAGTTCTTC
TRBJ2-1 NA TRBD1 TRBV4-3 CASSQGYQGQGVNEQFF TGCGCCAGCAGCCAAGGCTATCAGGGACAGGGAGTCAATGAGCAGTTCTTC
TRBJ1-1 NA NA TRBV30 CAWSLRRGEAFF TGTGCCTGGAGCCTTCGTAGGGGTGAAGCTTTCTTT
TRBJ2-7 NA NA TRBV28 CASSVGQIKAYEQYF TGTGCCAGCAGTGTAGGACAGATCAAGGCCTACGAGCAGTACTTC
TRBJ1-6 NA NA TRBV6-6 CASSANQGYNSPLHF TGTGCCAGCAGTGCCAACCAGGGCTATAATTCACCCCTCCACTTT
TRBJ2-5 NA TRBD1 TRBV30 CAWSEDRGRRGQYF TGTGCCTGGAGTGAGGACAGGGGGCGCAGGGGCCAGTACTTC
TRBJ1-2 few NA TRBV7-3 CASSPVGGNYGYTF TGTGCCAGCAGCCCCGTCGGGGGGAACTATGGCTACACCTTC
TRBJ2-4 NA NA TRBV29-1 CSVSGGMDKNIQYF TGCAGCGTTTCAGGGGGGATGGACAAAAACATTCAGTACTTC
TRBJ1-3 NA TRBD1 TRBV4-3 CASSQGTGPGNTIYF TGCGCCAGCAGCCAAGGGACAGGGCCGGGAAACACCATATATTTT
TRBJ1-4 few NA TRBV29-1 CSGMTGPDEKLFF TGCAGCGGGATGACAGGTCCCGATGAAAAACTGTTTTTT
TRBJ2-3 NA TRBD1 TRBV7-2 CASSVMGTGTDTQYF TGTGCCAGCAGCGTCATGGGGACAGGCACAGATACGCAGTATTTT
TRBJ2-7 few NA TRBV10-3 CASGPGEHYEQYF TGTGCCTCGGGGCCAGGGGAGCACTACGAGCAGTACTTC
TRBJ1-1 few NA TRBV9 CASSARLNTEAFF TGTGCCAGCAGCGCTCGTCTGAACACTGAAGCTTTCTTT
TRBJ2-5 NA NA TRBV11-2 CASSPRLGGTQYF TGTGCCAGCAGCCCCCGACTAGGCGGGACCCAGTACTTC
TRBJ2-7 NA TRBD2 TRBV13 CASSWRGGSGYEQYF TGTGCCAGCAGCTGGCGGGGAGGGAGCGGCTACGAGCAGTACTTC
TRBJ2-3 few NA TRBV7-3 CASSPGWWPFSESTDTQYF TGTGCCAGCAGCCCCGGCTGGTGGCCCTTTAGCGAGTCCACAGATACGCAGTATTTT
TRBJ2-3 NA TRBD2 TRBV7-2 CASSFPGGATDTQYF TGTGCCAGCAGCTTTCCGGGAGGGGCCACAGATACGCAGTATTTT
TRBJ1-5 few TRBD1 TRBV30 CAWSGTGGSNQPQHF TGTGCCTGGAGTGGAACAGGGGGGAGCAATCAGCCCCAGCATTTT
TRBJ2-7 NA NA TRBV27 CASSLYGGADYEQYF TGTGCCAGCAGTTTATATGGGGGGGCTGACTACGAGCAGTACTTC
TRBJ1-1 NA NA TRBV5-1 CASSFFRDPSSRNTEAFF TGCGCCAGCAGCTTTTTTCGGGATCCTTCGTCTAGGAACACTGAAGCTTTCTTT
TRBJ2-5 NA NA TRBV28 CASSLALQGGQETQYF TGTGCCAGCAGTTTAGCTTTACAGGGTGGCCAAGAGACCCAGTACTTC
TRBJ1-3 few NA TRBV10-3 CAISPPGGGSGNTIYF TGTGCCATCAGCCCACCCGGGGGGGGATCAGGAAACACCATATATTTT